This T cell receptor (beta chain) was recorded in a study of Graves' ophthalmopathy and Graves' hyperthyroidism. Study-wide points: Ophthalmopathy progression was predicted with around 71% sensitivity and about 74% specificity.

Clinicians made diagnoses from clinical symptoms, serum thyroxine, TRAb, thyroid ultrasound and orbital computed tomography. PBMCs came from over 9.5 ml of fresh peripheral blood. The CDR3 is 16 amino acids. Germline CDR1 is MNHEY and CDR2 is SVGAGI. The J segment lost 4 bases and the V segment lost 4 bases, leaving 13 bases of the junction unmatched. This clonotype was seen many times. The antigen remains unidentified. Amplification of TCR beta CDR3 regions used RNA transcripts. Amplification began with first-round RT-PCR using HTBI primers, then second-round multiplex PCR was performed. TCRdb passed the multiplex PCR reads through MiXCR, listing each CDR3 protein once. This table holds 400,000 to 500,000 distinct CDR3 sequences, approximately 21% found once.

The sample consisted of peripheral blood. The chain joins TRBV6-5 to TRBJ2-7; the match to TRBD2 covers 7 bases. The source of this sequence is a woman aged 18-29 years with stable Graves' hyperthyroidism. The CDR3 sequence: CASSSTYTGGSYEQYF. CDR3 sequence (DNA): TGTGCCAGCAGTTCCACCTACACCGGCGGGAGTTACGAGCAGTACTTC.